This passage covers 31 T cell receptor beta chains from one sample sequenced in a study of blood T cell repertoires in acute mononucleosis. Time point indicated: acute infectious mononucleosis, at clinical presentation within 2 weeks of symptom onset (visit 1). Libraries were prepared by immunoSEQ multiplex PCR; TCRdb keeps only in-frame clonotypes and omits some of them. This sample carries 6,500 to 7,500 clones, 20% to 30% of them seen once, and the ten largest clones take about 29%. The material was EBV YVL epitope tetramer+ CD8+ T cells sorted from PBMCs, obtained during acute infectious mononucleosis. The sample's subset: CD8 T cells binding a tetramer with EBV BRLF1 109-117 peptide (YVL-BR). The receptors here all came from a woman younger than 35 with infectious mononucleosis caused by EBV.

The rearrangement joins TRBV6-4 to TRBJ2-3; D remains ambiguous. V lost 5 bases and J 6 bases, leaving 9 bases between the germline ends. The germline V gene encodes CDR1 MRHNA and CDR2 SNTAGT. This CDR3 has 12 residues. Here the CDR3 reads CASSLYSDTQYF. The CDR3 coding sequence is TGTGCCAGCAGTTTATACAGTGATACGCAGTATTTT.

This clone was observed at least ten times. The V gene is TRBV13, the J gene TRBJ2-1; D might be TRBD1 (5 bases). Trimming cost V 6 bases and J 9 bases, with 21 bases left between them. The CDR3 has 15 amino acids. The germline CDR1 and CDR2 sequences are PRHDT and FYEKMQ (reference sequence). The CDR3 sequence: CASSPDIGWGGEQFF. The CDR3 DNA reads TGTGCCAGCAGTCCCGACATCGGTTGGGGCGGTGAGCAGTTCTTC.

This clone was seen at least ten times. This likely reflects a read error, since a far larger clone is one base away. V is TRBV4-2 and J is TRBJ2-1, with a possible D match to TRBD2 (5 bases). CDR3 length: 15 residues. The germline V gene encodes CDR1 LGHNA and CDR2 YNFKEQ. V was clipped by 1 base and J by 0 bases, with 7 bases between them. The CDR3 region is CASSQVTSSYNEQFF. The CDR3 DNA follows: TGTGCCAGCAGCCAAGTAACTAGCTCCTACAATGAGCAGTTCTTC.

For the CDR3, the DNA is TGTGCCAGCAGTGGACTAGCGGGGAGCCAAGAGACCCAGTACTTC. The encoded protein is CASSGLAGSQETQYF. The V and J genes are TRBV27 and TRBJ2-5; 12 nucleotides match TRBD2. Germline assignment: CDR1 MNHEY and CDR2 SMNVEV (reference sequence). J gave up 1 base and V 5 bases, and 2 bases lay outside the gene matches. The CDR3 is 15 amino acids.

The gene calls are TRBV6-4 and TRBJ2-1, with 10 nucleotides matching TRBD2. In germline, CDR1 is MRHNA, CDR2 SNTAGT. V was pared by 6 bases and J by 2 bases, with 4 bases of the junction left unmatched. The CDR3 length is 15 residues. CDR3 protein: CASSSLAGAYNEQFF. CDR3 sequence (DNA): TGTGCCAGCAGCTCCCTAGCGGGAGCCTACAATGAGCAGTTCTTC.

A note on this clone: A far larger clone is only one base removed, so a read error is likely. The rearrangement joins TRBV13 to TRBJ1-1, with D possibly matching TRBD1 (5 bases). This CDR3 has 13 amino acids. Germline CDR1 is PRHDT and CDR2 is FYEKMQ (reference sequence). The V gene lost 3 bases and the J gene lost 7 bases, with 12 bases spanning the gap. The CDR3 spells CASSLAGSNEAFF. In nucleotides, the CDR3 is TGTGCCAGCAGCTTGGCAGGGTCGAATGAAGCTTTCTTT. The full variable domain, with the rest looked up from reference TRBV13 and TRBJ1-1, is AAGVIQSPRHLIKEKRETATLKCYPIPRHDTVYWYQQGPGQDPQFLISFYEKMQSDKGSIPDRFSAQQFSDYHSELNMSSLELGDSALYFCASSLAGSNEAFFGQGTRLTVV.

To note about this clone: At one boundary the junction diverges from the germline segment, which might be a read error. This specimen includes other DNA sequences encoding the same CDR3. This sequence joins TRBV14 and TRBJ2-3; 9 bases line up with TRBD1. Germline V gene sequence: CDR1 SGHDN, CDR2 FVKESK. The CDR3 sequence is 15 residues long. CDR3 coding DNA: TGTGCCAGCAGTGTTACAGGGGGCAGCACAGATACGCAGTACTTT. Translating it yields CASSVTGGSTDTQYF.

A note on this clone: This likely stems from a read error, as it lies one base from a far larger clone. Other DNA sequences in this sample translate to the same CDR3. The V and J genes are TRBV14 and TRBJ2-7; D is undetermined. The germline CDR1 and CDR2 sequences are SGHDN and FVKESK. V was trimmed by 6 bases and J by 0 bases, leaving 9 bases between them. The CDR3 contains 13 residues. DNA of the CDR3: TGTGCCAGCAGTTGGACGGCCTCCTACGAGCAGTACTTC. Translation gives CASSWTASYEQYF.

V is TRBV4-2 and J is TRBJ2-1; D gene ambiguous. Per the germline V gene, CDR1 is LGHNA and CDR2 is YNFKEQ. The CDR3 extends over 16 amino acids. Trimming removed 5 bases from V and 0 bases from J, with 14 bases in between. The CDR3 loop is CASSLFAPRSYNEQFF. In DNA, the CDR3 is TGTGCCAGCAGCTTATTCGCACCGCGCTCCTACAATGAGCAGTTCTTC.

This clone was seen once. The identical CDR3 is also encoded by other nucleotide sequences in the sample. J is TRBJ2-3 and V is TRBV7-2; 10 bases map to TRBD2. Germline trimming cut 5 bases from V and 0 bases from J; bases unmatched to any gene: 2. Per the germline V gene, CDR1 is SGHTA and CDR2 is FQGNSA. The CDR3 contains 15 residues. The CDR3 here is CASSQTSGSTDTQYF. In nucleotides, the CDR3 is TGTGCCAGCAGCCAGACTAGCGGGAGCACAGATACGCAGTATTTT.

The chain combines TRBV13 with TRBJ2-1; D gene unclear. V was shortened by 6 bases and J by 6 bases, with 9 bases between the two germline ends. The CDR3 extends over 12 amino acids. Germline V CDR1 and CDR2: PRHDT, FYEKMQ (reference sequence). CDR3 sequence: CASSLLGNEQFF. In nucleotides, the CDR3 is TGTGCCAGCAGTTTACTTGGCAATGAGCAGTTCTTC.

This clone was observed at least ten times. The germline gene is not matched at one end of the junction; a read error may be the cause. The same CDR3 can be traced to other DNA sequences in this sample. The V call is TRBV7-3, the J call TRBJ2-3; D gene ambiguous. Looked up from germline, CDR1 is SGHTA and CDR2 is FQGTGA. The CDR3 is 14 amino acids. The CDR3 DNA reads as TGTGCCAGCAGCACACTCGGTCTTGCAGATACGCAGTACTTT. Amino acids: CASSTLGLADTQYF.

To note about this clone: A far more abundant clone sits one base away, making this likely a read error. The chain joins TRBV28 to TRBJ2-1; D is unclear. V lost 0 bases and J 9 bases, leaving 6 bases between the germline ends. CDR3 length: 12 amino acids. Germline V gives CDR1 MDHEN, CDR2 SYDVKM. The CDR3 bases are TGTGCCAGCAGTTTATGTTCTGGTGAGCAGTTCTTC. The encoded protein is CASSLCSGEQFF.

This clone was recorded many times. J is TRBJ2-4 and V is TRBV7-9, with D tentatively TRBD1 (5 bases). Germline CDR1 is SEHNR and CDR2 is FQNEAQ (reference sequence). The germline V and J ends were trimmed by 4 bases and 0 bases, with 16 bases remaining between them. The CDR3 length is 17 residues. In DNA, the CDR3 is TGTGCCAGCAGCTCCCAGGGCAGCTCAATAGCCAAAAACATTCAGTACTTC. It translates to CASSSQGSSIAKNIQYF.

This clone has just a few counts. A far bigger clonotype differs at one base, so this is likely a read error. Other DNA sequences from this sample encode an identical CDR3 as well. The chain recombines TRBV7-6 with TRBJ2-7; a weak D match, TRBD2 (5 bases). Between the trimmed V and J ends, which lost 1 base and 4 bases, there was a span of 17 bases. This CDR3 is 16 amino acids long. Germline V gene sequence: CDR1 SGHVS, CDR2 FNYEAQ. CDR3 DNA: TGTGCCAGCAGCTTAGTGCTAGCCACTCCATCTTACGAGCAGTACTTC. As protein: CASSLVLATPSYEQYF.

CDR3 sequence (DNA): TGTGCCAGCCAGGGGTACCAAGAGACCCAGTACTTC. Translated: CASQGYQETQYF. V usage is TRBV10-3 and J usage is TRBJ2-5; perhaps TRBD1 as D (6 bases). Germline assignment: CDR1 ENHRY and CDR2 SYGVKD. This CDR3 region has 12 residues. Trimming left V 10 bases short and J 0 bases short, with 9 bases between.

This clone was observed a few times. This likely came from a read error, as a far larger clone is one base away. This same CDR3 is encoded by further DNA sequences in the sample. The J gene is TRBJ2-7, the V gene TRBV7-2, with a tentative D call TRBD2 (5 bases). V dropped 1 base and J dropped 4 bases, with 17 bases sitting between them. CDR3 length: 16 residues. Germline V CDR1 and CDR2: SGHTA, FQGNSA. The DNA for the CDR3 is TGTGCCAGCAGCTTAGTGCTAGCCACTCCATCTTACGAGCAGTACTTC. Its translation is CASSLVLATPSYEQYF.

The J gene is TRBJ2-7, the V gene TRBV5-4; the match to TRBD1 covers 8 bases. The ends lost 4 bases at V and 5 bases at J; junction bases unmatched: 11. Germline V gene sequence: CDR1 SGHNT, CDR2 YYREEE (reference sequence). There are 15 residues in the CDR3. The CDR3 reads CASSQTPTGADEQYF. CDR3 coding DNA: TGTGCCAGCAGCCAAACCCCGACAGGGGCGGACGAGCAGTACTTC.

The chain couples TRBV27 to TRBJ2-1; 7 nucleotides align to TRBD2. This CDR3 spans 15 amino acids. CDR1 and CDR2 from the germline V gene are MNHEY and SMNVEV (reference sequence). After removal of 5 bases from V and 6 bases from J, the junction contained 10 bases not matched to a gene. CDR3 DNA sequence: TGTGCCAGCAGTGCAACTAGCGTACTCCCCAATGAGCAGTTCTTC. This gives the protein CASSATSVLPNEQFF.

The V gene is TRBV11-1, the J gene TRBJ1-5; 7 bases agree with TRBD1. Germline CDR1 and CDR2: SGHAT and FQDESV (reference sequence). J was trimmed by 2 bases and V by 3 bases; bases with no gene match: 4. The CDR3 extends over 15 amino acids. The CDR3 nucleotides are TGTGCCAGCAGCTTCACAGGGGCGGGCAATCAGCCCCAGCATTTT. Protein: CASSFTGAGNQPQHF.

Comments on this clone: The junction shows a germline mismatch at one end, possibly a read error. The sample contains more than one DNA sequence encoding this CDR3. V is TRBV5-4 and J is TRBJ2-1, with 10 bases that match TRBD2. The V gene's germline CDR1 is SGHNT and CDR2 YYREEE (reference sequence). The CDR3 is 15 residues long. CDR3 nucleotide sequence: TGCGCCAGCAGCCTCCTAGCGGGAGATTACAATGAGCAGTTCTTC. It is translated as CASSLLAGDYNEQFF.

This sequence joins TRBV13 and TRBJ2-5; a possible D gene is TRBD1 (6 bases). V lost 5 bases and J 1 base, leaving 11 bases between the germline ends. This CDR3 has 14 residues. Looked up from germline, CDR1 is PRHDT and CDR2 is FYEKMQ (reference sequence). This CDR3 is CASSPTDSQETQYF. The CDR3 region has the DNA TGTGCCAGCAGCCCGACGGACAGCCAAGAGACCCAGTACTTC.

Concerning this clone: Since a far larger clone is one base different, this is likely a read error. This sequence joins TRBV27 and TRBJ1-1; D is ambiguous. Germline-derived CDR1 and CDR2 are MNHEY and SMNVEV (reference sequence). V gave up 6 bases and J gave up 3 bases, with 8 bases separating them. The CDR3 extends over 12 amino acids. The CDR3 reads CASSSLYTEAFF. CDR3 coding DNA: TGTGCCAGCAGCTCGCTCTACACTGAAGCTTTCTTT.

A word on this clone: The sample has other DNA sequences that encode this CDR3 too. This rearrangement joins TRBV27 to TRBJ1-6, with D unresolved. Germline values: CDR1 MNHEY, CDR2 SMNVEV (reference sequence). The germline V and J ends were trimmed by 9 bases and 6 bases, with 6 bases remaining between them. This CDR3 comprises 11 residues. Here the CDR3 DNA reads TGTGCCAGTTCGCTTAATTCACCCCTCCACTTT. It specifies CASSLNSPLHF.

The V call is TRBV27, the J call TRBJ1-2; D is unresolved. Trimming stripped 6 bases from V and 0 bases from J, with 11 bases between. Looked up from germline, CDR1 is MNHEY and CDR2 is SMNVEV (reference sequence). The CDR3 is made up of 14 amino acids. CDR3 residues: CASSQVNANYGYTF. The CDR3 DNA is TGTGCCAGCAGCCAAGTAAACGCTAACTATGGCTACACCTTC.

This clone was recorded many times. This rearrangement joins TRBV29-1 to TRBJ1-5; unclear D gene. With 6 bases removed from V and 4 bases from J, the gap between germline ends came to 13 bases. CDR3 length: 13 residues. From germline, CDR1 is SQVTM and CDR2 ANQGSEA. The CDR3 sequence: CSVVIPPNQPQHF. CDR3 nucleotides: TGCAGCGTGGTTATCCCCCCTAATCAGCCCCAGCATTTT.

Of note for this clone: With only one base between it and a far larger clone, this is likely a read error. The sample carries other DNA sequences with the same CDR3. The chain recombines TRBV29-1 with TRBJ2-5, with TRBD1 matching over 8 bases. The CDR3 contains 15 residues. In germline, CDR1 is SQVTM, CDR2 ANQGSEA. The V gene end was trimmed by 4 bases and the J gene end by 1 base; junction bases not matched to a gene: 8. CDR3 sequence (DNA): TGCAGCGTTGCGCCATTGGGACAGGTCCAAGAGACCCAGTACTTC. Amino acid sequence: CSVAPLGQVQETQYF.

This clone was counted at least ten times. This chain joins TRBV28 and TRBJ2-3; D might be TRBD1 (6 bases). This CDR3 has 13 amino acids. V lost 4 bases and J lost 6, with 11 bases in between. CDR1 is MDHEN, CDR2 SYDVKM, per germline. The CDR3, as DNA: TGTGCCAGCAGTTCTTCTCAGGGGGATACGCAGTATTTT. As protein: CASSSSQGDTQYF. The full variable domain, in which reference TRBV28 and TRBJ2-3 provide the parts outside the CDR3, is DVKVTQSSRYLVKRTGEKVFLECVQDMDHENMFWYRQDPGLGLRLIYFSYDVKMKEKGDIPEGYSVSREKKERFSLILESASTNQTSMYLCASSSSQGDTQYFGPGTRLTVL.

Ten or more counts support this clone. This sequence joins TRBV7-2 and TRBJ2-1; 10 bases are a match to TRBD2. This CDR3 spans 15 amino acids. The germline V gene has CDR1 SGHTA and CDR2 FQGNSA. V was pared by 3 bases and J by 8 bases, with 7 bases of the junction left unmatched. CDR3 in DNA: TGTGCCAGCAGCTTGAGTCTAGCGGGAGTCCATGAGCAGTTCTTC. Amino acid sequence: CASSLSLAGVHEQFF.

This clone has just a few counts. The chain uses TRBV29-1 and TRBJ2-7, with 10 bases that match TRBD1. Germline CDR1 is SQVTM and CDR2 is ANQGSEA. The CDR3 sequence is 12 residues long. The CDR3 DNA is TGCAGGGCCGGACAGGGGGAAGGCGAGCAGTACTTC. Its translation is CRAGQGEGEQYF.

This clone has only a few counts. The V gene is TRBV5-1, the J gene TRBJ1-2, with D tentatively TRBD1 (6 bases). V was trimmed by 7 bases and J by 7 bases, leaving 23 bases between them. CDR1 and CDR2 (germline): SGHRS, YFSETQ. This CDR3 contains 15 residues. CDR3 DNA sequence: TGCGCCAGCCGCTGGGCCGGGGGGGGGCCAAGTGGCTACACCTTC. Its translation is CASRWAGGGPSGYTF. Looking up the rest from reference TRBV5-1 and TRBJ1-2 gives the full variable domain: KAGVTQTPRYLIKTRGQQVTLSCSPISGHRSVSWYQQTPGQGLQFLFEYFSETQRNKGNFPGRFSGRQFSNSRSEMNVSTLELGDSALYLCASRWAGGGPSGYTFGSGTRLTVV.